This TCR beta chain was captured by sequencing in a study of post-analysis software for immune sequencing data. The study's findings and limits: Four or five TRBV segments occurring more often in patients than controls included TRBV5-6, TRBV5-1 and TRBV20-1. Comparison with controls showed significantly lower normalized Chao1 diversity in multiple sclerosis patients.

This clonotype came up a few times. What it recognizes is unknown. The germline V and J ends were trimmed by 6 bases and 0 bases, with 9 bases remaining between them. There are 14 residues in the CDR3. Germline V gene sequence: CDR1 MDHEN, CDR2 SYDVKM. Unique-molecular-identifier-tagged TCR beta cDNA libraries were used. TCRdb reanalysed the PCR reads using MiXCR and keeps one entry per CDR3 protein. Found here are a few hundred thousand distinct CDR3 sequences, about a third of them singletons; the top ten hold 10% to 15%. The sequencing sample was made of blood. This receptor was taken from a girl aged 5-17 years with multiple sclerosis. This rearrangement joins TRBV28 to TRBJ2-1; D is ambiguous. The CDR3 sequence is CASREQSSYNEQFF. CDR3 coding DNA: TGTGCCAGCAGGGAACAGAGCTCCTACAATGAGCAGTTCTTC.